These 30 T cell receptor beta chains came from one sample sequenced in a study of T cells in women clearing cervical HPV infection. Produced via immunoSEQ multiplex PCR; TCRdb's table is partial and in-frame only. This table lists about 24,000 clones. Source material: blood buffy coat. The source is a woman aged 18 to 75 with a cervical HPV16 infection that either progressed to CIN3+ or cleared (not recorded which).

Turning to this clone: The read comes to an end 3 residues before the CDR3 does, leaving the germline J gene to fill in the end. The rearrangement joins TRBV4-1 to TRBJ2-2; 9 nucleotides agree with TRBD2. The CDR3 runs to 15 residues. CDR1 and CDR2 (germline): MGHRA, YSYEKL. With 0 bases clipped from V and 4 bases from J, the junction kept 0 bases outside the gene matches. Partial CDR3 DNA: TGCGCCAGCAGCCAAGAACTAGCGGGCACCGGGGAG. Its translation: CASSQELAGTGE. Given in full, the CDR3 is CASSQELAGTGELFF.

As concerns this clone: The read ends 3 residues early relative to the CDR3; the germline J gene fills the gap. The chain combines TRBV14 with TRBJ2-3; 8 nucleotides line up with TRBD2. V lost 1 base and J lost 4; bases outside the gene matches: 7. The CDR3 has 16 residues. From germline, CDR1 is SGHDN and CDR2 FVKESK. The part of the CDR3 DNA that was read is TGTGCCAGCAGCCAAGTAGAGCGGGAGATTCCAGATACG. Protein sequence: CASSQVEREIPDT. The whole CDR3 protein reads CASSQVEREIPDTQYF. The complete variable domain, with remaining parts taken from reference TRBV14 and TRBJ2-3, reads EAGVTQFPSHSVIEKGQTVTLRCDPISGHDNLYWYRRVMGKEIKFLLHFVKESKQDESGMPNNRFLAERTGGTYSTLKVQPAELEDSGVYFCASSQVEREIPDTQYFGPGTRLTVL.

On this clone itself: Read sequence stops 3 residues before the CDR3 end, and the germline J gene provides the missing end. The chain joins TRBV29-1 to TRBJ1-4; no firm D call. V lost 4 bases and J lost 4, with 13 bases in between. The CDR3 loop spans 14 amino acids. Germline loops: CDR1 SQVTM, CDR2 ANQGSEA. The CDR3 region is CSVAPAQLNEKLFF. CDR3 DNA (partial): TGCAGCGTTGCCCCCGCACAGCTTAATGAAAAA.

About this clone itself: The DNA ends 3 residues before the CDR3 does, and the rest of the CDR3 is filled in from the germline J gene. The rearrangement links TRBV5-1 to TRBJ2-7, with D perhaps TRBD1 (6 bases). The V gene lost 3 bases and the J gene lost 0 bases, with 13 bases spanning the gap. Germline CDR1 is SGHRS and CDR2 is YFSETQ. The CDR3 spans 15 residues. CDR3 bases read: TGCGCCAGCAGCTCTGGACAGTTCCCCTCCTACGAG. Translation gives CASSSGQFPSYE. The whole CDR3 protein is CASSSGQFPSYEQYF.

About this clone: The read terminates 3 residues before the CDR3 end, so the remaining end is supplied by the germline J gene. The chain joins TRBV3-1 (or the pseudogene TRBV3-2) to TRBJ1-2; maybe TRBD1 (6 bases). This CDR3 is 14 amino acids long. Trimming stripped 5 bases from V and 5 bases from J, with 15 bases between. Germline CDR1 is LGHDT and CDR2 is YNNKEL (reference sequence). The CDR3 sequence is CASSFTGFGYGYTF. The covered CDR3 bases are TGTGCCAGCAGCTTTACAGGGTTTGGGTATGGC.

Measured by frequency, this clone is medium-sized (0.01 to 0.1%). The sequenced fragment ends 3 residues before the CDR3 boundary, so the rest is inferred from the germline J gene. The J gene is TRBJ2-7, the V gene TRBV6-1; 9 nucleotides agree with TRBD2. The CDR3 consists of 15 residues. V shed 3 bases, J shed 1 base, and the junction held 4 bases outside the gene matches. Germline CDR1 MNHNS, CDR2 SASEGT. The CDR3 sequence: CASSDLAGGSYEQYF. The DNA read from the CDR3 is TGTGCCAGCAGTGATTTGGCGGGAGGGTCCTACGAG.

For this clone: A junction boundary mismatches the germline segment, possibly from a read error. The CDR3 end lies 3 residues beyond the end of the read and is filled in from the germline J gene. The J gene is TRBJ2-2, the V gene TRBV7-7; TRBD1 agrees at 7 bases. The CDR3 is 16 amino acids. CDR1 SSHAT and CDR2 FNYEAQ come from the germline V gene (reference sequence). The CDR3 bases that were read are TGTGCTAGCAGCTTAGCCTGGACAGGGAACACCGGGGAG. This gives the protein CASSLAWTGNTGE. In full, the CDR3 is CASSLAWTGNTGELFF.

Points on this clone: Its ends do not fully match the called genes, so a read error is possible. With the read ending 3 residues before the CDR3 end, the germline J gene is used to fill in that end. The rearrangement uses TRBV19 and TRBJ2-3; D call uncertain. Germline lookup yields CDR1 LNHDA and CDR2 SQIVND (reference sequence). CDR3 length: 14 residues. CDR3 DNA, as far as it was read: TGTGCCGGTAGTATTGCGTCCCCACTGAATACG. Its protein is CAGSIASPLNT. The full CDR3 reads CAGSIASPLNTQYF.

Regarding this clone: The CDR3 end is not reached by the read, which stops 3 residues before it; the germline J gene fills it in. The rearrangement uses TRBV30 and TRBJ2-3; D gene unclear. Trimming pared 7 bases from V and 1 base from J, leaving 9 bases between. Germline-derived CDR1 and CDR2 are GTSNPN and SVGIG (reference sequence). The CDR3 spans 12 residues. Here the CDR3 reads CASSPGTDTQYF. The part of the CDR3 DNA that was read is TGTGCCTCTTCTCCCGGCACAGATACG.

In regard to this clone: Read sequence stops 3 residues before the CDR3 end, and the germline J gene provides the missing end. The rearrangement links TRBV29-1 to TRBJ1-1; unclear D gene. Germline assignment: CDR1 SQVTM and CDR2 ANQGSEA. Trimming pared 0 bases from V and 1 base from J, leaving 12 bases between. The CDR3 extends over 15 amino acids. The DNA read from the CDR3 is TGCAGCGTTGAAGAATCATGGCGGTCGAACACTGAA. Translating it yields CSVEESWRSNTE. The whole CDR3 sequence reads CSVEESWRSNTEAFF.

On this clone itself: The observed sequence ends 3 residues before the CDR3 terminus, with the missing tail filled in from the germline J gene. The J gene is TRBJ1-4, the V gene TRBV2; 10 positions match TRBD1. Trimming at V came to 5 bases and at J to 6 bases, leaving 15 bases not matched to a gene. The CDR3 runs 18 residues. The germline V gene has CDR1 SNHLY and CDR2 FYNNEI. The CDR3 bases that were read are TGTGCCAGCAGTACGATGACCCGAAGACAGGGGGCTTATGAAAAA. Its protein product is CASSTMTRRQGAYEK. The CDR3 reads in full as CASSTMTRRQGAYEKLFF.

This CDR3 reads CASRSTGQDISPLHF. The sequenced part of the CDR3 DNA is TGTGCCAGCAGATCGACGGGACAGGATATATCACCC. The chain uses TRBV6-4 and TRBJ1-6, with 8 positions matching TRBD1. The read gets to within 3 residues of the CDR3 end, and the germline J gene fills in the rest. The CDR3 contains 15 residues. Trimming at V came to 6 bases and at J to 10 bases, leaving 11 bases not matched to a gene. The germline V gene has CDR1 MRHNA and CDR2 SNTAGT.

The sequenced CDR3 bases are TGCGCCAGCAGCTTGCGTAGCGGAGGGAACACCGGGGAG. Its translation: CASSLRSGGNTGE. The entire CDR3 protein reads CASSLRSGGNTGELFF. This chain links TRBV5-1 with TRBJ2-2; a possible D gene is TRBD2 (6 bases). Read coverage stops 3 residues before the CDR3 terminus; the germline J gene supplies the remainder. Between the trimmed V and J ends, which lost 1 base and 1 base, there was a span of 11 bases. CDR1 and CDR2 from the germline V gene are SGHRS and YFSETQ. The length of the CDR3 is 16 residues.

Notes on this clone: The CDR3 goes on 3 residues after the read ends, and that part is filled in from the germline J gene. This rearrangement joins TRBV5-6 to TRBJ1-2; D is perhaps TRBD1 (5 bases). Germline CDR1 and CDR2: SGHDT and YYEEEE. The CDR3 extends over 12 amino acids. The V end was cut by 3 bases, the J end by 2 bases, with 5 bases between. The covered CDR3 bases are TGTGCCAGCAGCTCAGGGAACTATGGC. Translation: CASSSGNYG. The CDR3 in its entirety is CASSSGNYGYTF.

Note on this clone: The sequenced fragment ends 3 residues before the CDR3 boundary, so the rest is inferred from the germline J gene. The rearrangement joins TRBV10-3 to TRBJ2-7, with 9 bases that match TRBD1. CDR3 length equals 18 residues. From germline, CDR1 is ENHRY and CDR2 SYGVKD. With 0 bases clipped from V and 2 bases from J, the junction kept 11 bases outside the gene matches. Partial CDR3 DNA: TGTGCCATCAGTGAGTCGGATAGGACAGGGGCGTTCCCCTACGAG. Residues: CAISESDRTGAFPYE. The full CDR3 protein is CAISESDRTGAFPYEQYF.

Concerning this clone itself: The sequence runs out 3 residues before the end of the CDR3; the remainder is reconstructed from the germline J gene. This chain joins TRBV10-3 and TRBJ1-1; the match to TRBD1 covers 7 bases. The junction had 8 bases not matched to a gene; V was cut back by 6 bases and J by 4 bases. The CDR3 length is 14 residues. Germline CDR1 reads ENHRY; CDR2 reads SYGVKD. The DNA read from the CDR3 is TGTGCCATCAGCCCAGGGGGACGGAGCACTGAA. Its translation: CAISPGGRSTE. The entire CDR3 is CAISPGGRSTEAFF.

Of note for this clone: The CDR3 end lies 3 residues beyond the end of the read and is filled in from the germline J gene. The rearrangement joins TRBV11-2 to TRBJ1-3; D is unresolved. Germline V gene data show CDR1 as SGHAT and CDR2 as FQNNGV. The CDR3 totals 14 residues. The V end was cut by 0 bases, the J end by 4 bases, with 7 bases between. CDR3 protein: CASSLETVGNTIYF. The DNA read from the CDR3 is TGTGCCAGCAGCTTAGAAACGGTGGGAAACACC.

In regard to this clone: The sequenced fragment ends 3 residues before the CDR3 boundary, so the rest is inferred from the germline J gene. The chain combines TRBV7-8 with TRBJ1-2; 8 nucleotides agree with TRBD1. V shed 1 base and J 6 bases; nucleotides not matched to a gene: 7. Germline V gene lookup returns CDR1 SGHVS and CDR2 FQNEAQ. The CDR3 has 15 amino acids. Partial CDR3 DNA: TGTGCCAGCAGCTTAGGATCTCAGGGGGCAGATGGC. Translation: CASSLGSQGADG. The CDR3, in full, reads CASSLGSQGADGYTF.

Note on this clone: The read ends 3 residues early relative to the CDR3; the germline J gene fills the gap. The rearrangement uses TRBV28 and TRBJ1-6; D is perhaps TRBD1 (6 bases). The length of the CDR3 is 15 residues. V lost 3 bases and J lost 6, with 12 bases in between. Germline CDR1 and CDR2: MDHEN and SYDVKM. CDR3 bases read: TGTGCCAGCAGTTTCCCGGACAGAACTAATTCACCC. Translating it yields CASSFPDRTNSP. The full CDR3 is CASSFPDRTNSPLHF.

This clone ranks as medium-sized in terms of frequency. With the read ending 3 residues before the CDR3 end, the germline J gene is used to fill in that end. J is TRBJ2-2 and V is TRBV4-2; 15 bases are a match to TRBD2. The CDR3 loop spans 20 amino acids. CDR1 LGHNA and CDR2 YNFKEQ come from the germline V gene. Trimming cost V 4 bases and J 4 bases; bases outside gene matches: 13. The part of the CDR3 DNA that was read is TGTGCCAGCAGCCCGTTTGAAGGACTAGCGGGAGGGCCGGTCACCGGGGAG. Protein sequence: CASSPFEGLAGGPVTGE. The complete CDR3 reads CASSPFEGLAGGPVTGELFF.

The CDR3 here is CASSRGSAGEQFF. Incomplete CDR3 DNA: TGTGCCAGCAGCCGAGGGTCGGCGGGTGAG. The chain carries TRBV7-6 and TRBJ2-1; the D gene is possibly TRBD2 (5 bases). The CDR3 goes on 3 residues after the read ends, and that part is filled in from the germline J gene. This CDR3 comprises 13 residues. Looked up from germline, CDR1 is SGHVS and CDR2 is FNYEAQ. V gave up 5 bases and J gave up 9 bases, with 14 bases separating them.

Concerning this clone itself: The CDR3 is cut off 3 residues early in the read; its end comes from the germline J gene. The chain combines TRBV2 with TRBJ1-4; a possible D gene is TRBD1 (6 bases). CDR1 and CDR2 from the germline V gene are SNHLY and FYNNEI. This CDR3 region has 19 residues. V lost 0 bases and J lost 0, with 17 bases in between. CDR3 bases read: TGTGCCAGCAGTGAAGCGCGCAGGGGCCTTTCATCAACTAATGAAAAA. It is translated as CASSEARRGLSSTNEK. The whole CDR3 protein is CASSEARRGLSSTNEKLFF.

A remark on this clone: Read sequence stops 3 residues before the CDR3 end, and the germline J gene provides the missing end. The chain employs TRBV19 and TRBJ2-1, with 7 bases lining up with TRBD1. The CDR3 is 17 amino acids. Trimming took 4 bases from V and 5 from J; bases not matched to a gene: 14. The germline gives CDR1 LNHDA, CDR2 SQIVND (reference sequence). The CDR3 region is CASSTAPGQATHNEQFF. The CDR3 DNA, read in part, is TGTGCCAGTAGTACCGCCCCTGGACAGGCGACGCACAATGAG.

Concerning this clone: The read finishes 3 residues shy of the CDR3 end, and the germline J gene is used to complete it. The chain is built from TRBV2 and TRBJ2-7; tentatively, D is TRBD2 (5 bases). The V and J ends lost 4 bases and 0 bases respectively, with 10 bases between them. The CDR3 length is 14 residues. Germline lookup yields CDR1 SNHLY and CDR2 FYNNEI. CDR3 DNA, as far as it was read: TGTGCCAGCAGTGTCCGGACTGCCTCCTACGAG. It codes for CASSVRTASYE. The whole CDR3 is CASSVRTASYEQYF. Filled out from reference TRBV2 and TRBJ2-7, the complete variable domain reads EPEVTQTPSHQVTQMGQEVILRCVPISNHLYFYWYRQILGQKVEFLVSFYNNEISEKSEIFDDQFSVERPDGSNFTLKIRSTKLEDSAMYFCASSVRTASYEQYFGPGTRLTVT.

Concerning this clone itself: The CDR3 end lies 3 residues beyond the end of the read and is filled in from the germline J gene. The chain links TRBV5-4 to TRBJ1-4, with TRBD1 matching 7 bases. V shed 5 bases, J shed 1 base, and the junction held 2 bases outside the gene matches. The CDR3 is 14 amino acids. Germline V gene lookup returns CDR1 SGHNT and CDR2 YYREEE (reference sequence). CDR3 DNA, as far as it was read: TGTGCCAGCAGTAGACAGGGAACTAATGAAAAA. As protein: CASSRQGTNEK. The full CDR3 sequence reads CASSRQGTNEKLFF.

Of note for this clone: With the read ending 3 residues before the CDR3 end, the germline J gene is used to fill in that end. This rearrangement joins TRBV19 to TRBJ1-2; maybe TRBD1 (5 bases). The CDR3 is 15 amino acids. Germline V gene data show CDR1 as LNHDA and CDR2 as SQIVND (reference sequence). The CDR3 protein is CASSWGSPATYDYTF. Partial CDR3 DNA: TGTGCCAGTAGTTGGGGCTCACCCGCAACCTACGAC.

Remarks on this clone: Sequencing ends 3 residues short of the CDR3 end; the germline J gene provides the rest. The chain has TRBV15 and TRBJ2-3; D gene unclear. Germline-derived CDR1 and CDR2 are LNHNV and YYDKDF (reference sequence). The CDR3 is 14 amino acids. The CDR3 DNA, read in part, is TGTGCCACCAGTGCTAGGTTGTCCCAAGAGACG. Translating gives CATSARLSQET. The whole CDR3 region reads CATSARLSQETQYF.

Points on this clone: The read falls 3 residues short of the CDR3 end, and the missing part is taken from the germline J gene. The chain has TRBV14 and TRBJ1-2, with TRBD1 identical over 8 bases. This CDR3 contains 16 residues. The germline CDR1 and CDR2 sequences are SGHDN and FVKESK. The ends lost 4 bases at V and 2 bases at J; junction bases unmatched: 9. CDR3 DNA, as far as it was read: TGTGCCAGCAGCCCGATAGACAGGGGCTTAAACTATGGC. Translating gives CASSPIDRGLNYG. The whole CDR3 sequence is CASSPIDRGLNYGYTF.

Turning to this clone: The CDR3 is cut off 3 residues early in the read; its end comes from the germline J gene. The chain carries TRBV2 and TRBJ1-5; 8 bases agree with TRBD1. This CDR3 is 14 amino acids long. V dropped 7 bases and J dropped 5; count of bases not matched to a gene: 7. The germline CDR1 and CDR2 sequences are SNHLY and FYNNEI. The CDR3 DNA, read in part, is TGTGCCAGCATCCTCGACAGGGGAGATCAGCCC. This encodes CASILDRGDQP. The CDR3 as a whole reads CASILDRGDQPQHF. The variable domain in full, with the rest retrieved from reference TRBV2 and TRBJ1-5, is EPEVTQTPSHQVTQMGQEVILRCVPISNHLYFYWYRQILGQKVEFLVSFYNNEISEKSEIFDDQFSVERPDGSNFTLKIRSTKLEDSAMYFCASILDRGDQPQHFGDGTRLSIL.

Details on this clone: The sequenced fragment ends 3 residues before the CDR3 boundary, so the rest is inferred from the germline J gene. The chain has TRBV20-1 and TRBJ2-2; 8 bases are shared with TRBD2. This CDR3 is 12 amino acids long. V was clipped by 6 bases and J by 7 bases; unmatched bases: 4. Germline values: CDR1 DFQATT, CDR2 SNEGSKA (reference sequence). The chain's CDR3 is CSAITSGGELFF. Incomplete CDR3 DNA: TGCAGTGCGATAACTAGCGGCGGGGAG.